Listed here is a single T cell receptor (beta chain). Its target is not known. Germline V gene data show CDR1 as SGHRS and CDR2 as YFSETQ. Trimming pared 2 bases from V and 2 bases from J, leaving 4 bases between. This CDR3 is 13 amino acids long. This sample was taken from a study of CD8 T cells in ankylosing spondylitis. Quantitative barcoded 5'-RACE was used to prepare TCR beta libraries. TCRdb itself ran the 5' RACE reads through MiXCR, one entry per CDR3 protein. The repertoire has about 360,000 distinct CDR3 sequences, over 12% of them found once; the top ten carry roughly 0.99%. General observations from the study: Disease-linked clones had a CD8+ phenotype and relatively low frequency in peripheral blood. Disease-linked clones were reportedly significantly enriched in matched ankylosing spondylitis synovial fluid. Past research had described some motif variants in reactive arthritis synovial fluid and blood.

The sequenced sample was blood, either unsorted or a sorted T cell fraction (not recorded which). This chain connects TRBV5-1 to TRBJ1-4, with D unresolved. This clonotype originated in a male donor with ankylosing spondylitis or in good health (not recorded which). The CDR3 DNA is TGCGCCAGCAGCTTCCGGACTAATGAAAAACTGTTTTTT. It yields the protein CASSFRTNEKLFF.